The 21 T cell receptor beta chains below come from one sample, sequenced in a study of shared clonotypes between healthy human individuals. Positively selected for CCR7, the CD45RO-negative cells used as naive CD8 cells excluded terminally differentiated effector memory CD45RA+ cells. Profiling relied on immunoSEQ multiplex PCR, and the TCRdb table lists in-frame clones only, not all of them. The sample lists roughly 810,000 clones; about 96% were seen once. Input material: naive CD8+ T cells sorted from blood. Receptors were obtained from a man aged 30-40 years in good health.

The chain has TRBV28 and TRBJ2-3, with D possibly matching TRBD1 (6 bases). The V and J ends lost 2 bases and 0 bases respectively, with 12 bases between them. CDR3 size: 16 residues. Germline V gene lookup returns CDR1 MDHEN and CDR2 SYDVKM. The CDR3 loop is CASSLAGDRSTDTQYF. CDR3 coding DNA: TGTGCCAGCAGTTTAGCTGGCGACAGGAGCACAGATACGCAGTATTTT.

This chain joins TRBV19 and TRBJ2-7; 8 positions agree with TRBD1. Trimming took 3 bases from V and 2 from J; bases not matched to a gene: 6. Germline V gives CDR1 LNHDA, CDR2 SQIVND (reference sequence). CDR3 length: 15 amino acids. CDR3 DNA sequence: TGTGCCAGTAGTATCAGGGGGCGAATGCCCTACGAGCAGTACTTC. This sequence encodes CASSIRGRMPYEQYF. Looking up the rest from reference TRBV19 and TRBJ2-7 gives the full variable domain: DGGITQSPKYLFRKEGQNVTLSCEQNLNHDAMYWYRQDPGQGLRLIYYSQIVNDFQKGDIAEGYSVSREKKESFPLTVTSAQKNPTAFYLCASSIRGRMPYEQYFGPGTRLTVT.

Note on this clone: This sample also contains other DNA sequences that code for the same CDR3. The rearrangement uses TRBV7-9 and TRBJ2-7; D is possibly TRBD1 (6 bases). Trimming left V 6 bases short and J 4 bases short, with 16 bases between. This CDR3 is built from 14 residues. Germline V lookup: CDR1 SEHNR, CDR2 FQNEAQ (reference sequence). CDR3 protein: CASSLGGGSYEQYF. The CDR3 nucleotides are TGTGCCAGCAGTCTTGGTGGGGGCTCGTACGAGCAGTACTTC.

For the CDR3, the DNA is TGTGCCAGCAGCCGACCCGGGACCGAAGATGAAAAACTGTTTTTT. It specifies CASSRPGTEDEKLFF. The J gene is TRBJ1-4, the V gene TRBV5-4, with D possibly being TRBD1 (5 bases). Looked up from germline, CDR1 is SGHNT and CDR2 is YYREEE (reference sequence). The CDR3 covers 15 residues. Trimming stripped 4 bases from V and 6 bases from J, with 16 bases between.

V gene TRBV27 combines with J gene TRBJ1-2, with D perhaps TRBD1 (5 bases). This CDR3 has 15 amino acids. The germline V and J ends were trimmed by 5 bases and 8 bases, with 21 bases remaining between them. Germline CDR1 and CDR2: MNHEY and SMNVEV (reference sequence). The CDR3 here is CASSTRQTAFSGYTF. DNA for the CDR3: TGTGCCAGCAGTACTCGACAGACCGCATTTTCAGGCTACACCTTC.

The chain has TRBV9 and TRBJ2-3, with 8 positions matching TRBD2. Looked up from germline, CDR1 is SGDLS and CDR2 is YYNGEE. V lost 4 bases, J lost 4 bases, and 17 bases stayed unmatched. This CDR3 has 18 residues. This CDR3 is CASSPRGREVPLADTQYF. For the CDR3, the DNA is TGTGCCAGCAGCCCCCGCGGGCGGGAGGTCCCTCTGGCAGATACGCAGTATTTT.

This clone has just one count. This sequence joins TRBV7-9 and TRBJ2-3; D remains ambiguous. V was trimmed by 3 bases and J by 2 bases, leaving 12 bases between them. This CDR3 contains 15 residues. Per the germline V gene, CDR1 is SEHNR and CDR2 is FQNEAQ (reference sequence). CDR3: CASSFDWGTTDTQYF. The DNA of the CDR3 is TGTGCCAGCAGCTTCGATTGGGGAACCACAGATACGCAGTATTTT.

The gene calls are TRBV7-9 and TRBJ2-5; D tentatively reads TRBD1 or TRBD2 (7 bases each). CDR1 and CDR2 from the germline V gene are SEHNR and FQNEAQ (reference sequence). CDR3 length equals 15 residues. Trimming took 8 bases from V and 5 from J, leaving 21 bases between them. The CDR3 sequence is CASAKAGGTMETQYF. The CDR3 region has the DNA TGTGCCAGCGCTAAGGCAGGGGGGACTATGGAGACCCAGTACTTC.

The sample holds one count of this clone. The chain couples TRBV11-2 to TRBJ1-4; 9 bases map to TRBD1. Germline V gene sequence: CDR1 SGHAT, CDR2 FQNNGV. With V trimmed by 4 bases and J by 8 bases, 8 bases remained unmatched. The CDR3 sequence is 15 residues long. CDR3 residues: CASSSLRDREEKLFF. In DNA, the CDR3 is TGTGCCAGCAGCTCGCTCCGGGACAGGGAGGAAAAACTGTTTTTT.

V is TRBV4-3 and J is TRBJ2-3; no firm D call. CDR3 length equals 13 residues. Trimming removed 2 bases at V and 4 bases at J, with 7 bases between. CDR1 and CDR2 (germline): LGHNA, YSLEER. The CDR3 loop is CASSQLVADTQYF. The CDR3 DNA reads TGCGCCAGCAGCCAATTAGTCGCAGATACGCAGTATTTT.

The chain has TRBV29-1 and TRBJ2-6; possibly TRBD1 for D (5 bases). The CDR3 is 13 amino acids. V lost 5 bases, J lost 1 base, and 6 bases lay in between. From germline, CDR1 is SQVTM and CDR2 ANQGSEA. CDR3 DNA: TGCAGCGTTCCAGGGTCTGGGGCCAACGTCCTGACTTTC. Translated: CSVPGSGANVLTF.

For the CDR3, the DNA is TGCGCCAGCAGCCAGGCCGGGACGGGACTCTACGAGCAGTACTTC. Its protein product is CASSQAGTGLYEQYF. The chain is built from TRBV4-3 and TRBJ2-7; a weak D match, TRBD2 (6 bases). The CDR3 has 15 residues. Germline V gene lookup returns CDR1 LGHNA and CDR2 YSLEER. V was shortened by 3 bases and J by 3 bases, with 15 bases between the two germline ends.

This rearrangement joins TRBV28 to TRBJ1-5; D may be TRBD1 (6 bases). The CDR3 length is 16 residues. The V and J ends lost 3 bases and 0 bases respectively, with 12 bases between them. Looked up from germline, CDR1 is MDHEN and CDR2 is SYDVKM. The CDR3: CASSFGRGYSNQPQHF. For the CDR3, the DNA is TGTGCCAGCAGTTTTGGCAGGGGCTATAGCAATCAGCCCCAGCATTTT.

This chain connects TRBV7-9 to TRBJ1-2; D gene uncertain. The ends were cut back, 11 bases at V and 4 bases at J, with 14 bases in the middle. This CDR3 contains 12 residues. In germline, CDR1 is SEHNR, CDR2 FQNEAQ (reference sequence). The CDR3 reads CAPTDALYGYTF. CDR3 bases: TGTGCCCCAACGGACGCTCTCTATGGCTACACCTTC.

The chain is built from TRBV29-1 and TRBJ2-1; TRBD1 is a possible D gene (5 bases). CDR1 is SQVTM, CDR2 ANQGSEA, per germline. V was cut by 6 bases and J by 0 bases, with 12 bases left in between. The CDR3 spans 14 residues. The CDR3 loop is CSVETGPSYNEQFF. CDR3 nucleotide sequence: TGCAGCGTGGAAACAGGTCCCTCCTACAATGAGCAGTTCTTC.

The genes are TRBV27 and TRBJ2-5; D may match TRBD1 or TRBD2 (6 bases each). The V end lost 2 bases, the J end lost 4 bases, and 11 bases lay between the germline ends. Germline V gene data show CDR1 as MNHEY and CDR2 as SMNVEV (reference sequence). The CDR3 length is 14 residues. The CDR3 nucleotides read TGTGCCAGCAGTTTAATCGGGGGCGGAGAGACCCAGTACTTC. Protein: CASSLIGGGETQYF.

This clone was observed a single time. The rearrangement links TRBV5-5 to TRBJ2-7; 11 bases match TRBD1. The CDR3 contains 15 residues. V lost 4 bases to trimming and J lost 7 bases; unmatched junction nucleotides: 10. Looked up from germline, CDR1 is SGHKS and CDR2 is YYEKEE (reference sequence). The CDR3 DNA sequence: TGTGCCAGCAGCAGGGGAGGACAGGGGGCTGGGGAGCAGTACTTC. This translates into CASSRGGQGAGEQYF.

The rearrangement links TRBV7-3 to TRBJ2-2; D is undetermined. CDR3 length equals 13 residues. CDR1 and CDR2 (germline): SGHTA, FQGTGA. V was clipped by 5 bases and J by 4 bases, with 8 bases between them. The CDR3 DNA follows: TGTGCCAGCAGCCCAGATGCCACCGGGGAGCTGTTTTTT. Translated: CASSPDATGELFF. The full variable domain, with the rest looked up from reference TRBV7-3 and TRBJ2-2, is GAGVSQTPSNKVTEKGKYVELRCDPISGHTALYWYRQSLGQGPEFLIYFQGTGAADDSGLPNDRFFAVRPEGSVSTLKIQRTERGDSAVYLCASSPDATGELFFGEGSRLTVL.

The chain combines TRBV7-9 with TRBJ1-1, with a possible D match to TRBD1 (5 bases). Germline assignment: CDR1 SEHNR and CDR2 FQNEAQ (reference sequence). V lost 2 bases and J lost 6, with 13 bases in between. The CDR3 runs to 14 residues. CDR3 loop: CASSLSMGGSEAFF. In DNA form, the CDR3 reads TGTGCCAGCAGCTTATCGATGGGGGGATCTGAAGCTTTCTTT.

The chain couples TRBV5-6 to TRBJ1-5; maybe TRBD1 (5 bases). The length of the CDR3 is 15 residues. The V gene's germline CDR1 is SGHDT and CDR2 YYEEEE. Trimming took off 0 bases at V and 3 bases at J, with 10 bases between the two ends. CDR3 nucleotides: TGTGCCAGCAGCTTGGGCAGGGCTTACAATCAGCCCCAGCATTTT. Encoded protein: CASSLGRAYNQPQHF. The complete variable domain, with remaining parts taken from reference TRBV5-6 and TRBJ1-5, reads DAGVTQSPTHLIKTRGQQVTLRCSPKSGHDTVSWYQQALGQGPQFIFQYYEEEERQRGNFPDRFSGHQFPNYSSELNVNALLLGDSALYLCASSLGRAYNQPQHFGDGTRLSIL.

The chain carries TRBV7-6 and TRBJ2-2; D not resolved. CDR1 SGHVS and CDR2 FNYEAQ come from the germline V gene. V was clipped by 5 bases and J by 5 bases, with 12 bases between them. CDR3 length equals 14 residues. CDR3 in DNA: TGTGCCAGCAGCCCATTAGTTAGTACCGGGGAGCTGTTTTTT. Amino acids: CASSPLVSTGELFF.